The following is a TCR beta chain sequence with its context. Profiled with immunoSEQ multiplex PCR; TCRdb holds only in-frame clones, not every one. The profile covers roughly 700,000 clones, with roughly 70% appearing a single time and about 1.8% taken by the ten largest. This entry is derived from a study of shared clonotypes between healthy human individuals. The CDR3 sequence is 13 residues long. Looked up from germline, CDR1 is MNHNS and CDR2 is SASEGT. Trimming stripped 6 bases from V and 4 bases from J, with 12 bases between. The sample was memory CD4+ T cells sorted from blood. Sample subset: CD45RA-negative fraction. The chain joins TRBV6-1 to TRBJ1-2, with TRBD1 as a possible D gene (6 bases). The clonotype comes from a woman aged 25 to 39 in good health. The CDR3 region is CASRTGIGYGYTF. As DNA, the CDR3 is TGTGCCAGCAGAACAGGGATCGGCTATGGCTACACCTTC.